This T cell receptor beta chain was sequenced for a study of T cell responses to AZD1222 COVID-19 vaccine. Findings of the study overall: Targets within unmutated variant regions were reportedly found for nearly half of spike-specific TCRs. It should be noted that donors were predominantly white British and more often female, and clonal diversity was possibly underestimated. A rise in Spike-specific TCR breadth and depth followed two AZD1222 doses. Samples come after the peak T cell response, not at day 14.

Here immunoSEQ multiplex PCR was the method, and the copy in TCRdb shows in-frame clones only, minus some. The table includes 80,000 to 90,000 clones, roughly nine tenths detected once. The V end was cut by 3 bases, the J end by 1 base, with 11 bases between. The V gene's germline CDR1 is SQVTM and CDR2 ANQGSEA. This CDR3 comprises 14 residues. This clone occurred a few times. Antigen: not known. The input for sequencing was peripheral blood, taken 28 days after the second AZD1222 dose. The sequence was obtained from an adult who received the AZD1222 COVID-19 vaccine. V gene TRBV29-1 combines with J gene TRBJ2-3, with TRBD2 as a possible D gene (5 bases). The CDR3 DNA follows: TGCAGCGTTGACGGGGTCAAAGGCACAGATACGCAGTATTTT. Its translation: CSVDGVKGTDTQYF.